This entry is about one TCR beta chain. Its antigen is currently unknown. The same CDR3 can be traced to other DNA sequences in this sample. The data were obtained in a study of shared clonotypes between healthy human individuals. Study at large: Plates per donor: three CD4 naive, three CD4 memory, two CD8 naive, one CD8 memory.

Study observations and caveats: Naive subsets generally had larger estimated richness than memory subsets.

Per the original methods: Without quality scores, immunoSEQ junctional reads could not be filtered like full-length reads. Some clones are missing from TCRdb's copy, which holds only in-frame ones; the method was immunoSEQ multiplex PCR. V, J and clone size are taken as reported in that table, and D and trimming were inferred from the DNA itself. The sample carries millions of clones, 85% to 95% recorded once. Trimming removed 3 bases from V and 4 bases from J; junction bases left unmatched: 5. CDR3 length: 15 amino acids. Germline V gene sequence: CDR1 KGHSH, CDR2 LQKENI. This clonotype was sampled from a man between 18 and 29 years old in good health. The specimen sequenced was naive CD4+ T cells sorted from blood. Sample subset: CD45RA+ positively selected. The chain links TRBV18 to TRBJ2-7; 11 nucleotides match TRBD1. The CDR3 DNA sequence: TGTGCCAGCTCACCCCCGGGACAGGGGGGTTACGAGCAGTACTTC. Its translation is CASSPPGQGGYEQYF.